The 6 T cell receptor beta chains given below trace back to one sample, sequenced in a study of blood T cell repertoires in COVID-19. Produced via immunoSEQ multiplex PCR; TCRdb's table is partial and in-frame only. Of fewer than 85,000 clones detected, over 70% appear once; the ten largest clones hold 7% to 10%. Specimen: peripheral blood. The receptors shown here come from a man aged 50 or older with active COVID-19.

This clone was observed a few times. V is TRBV10-3 and J is TRBJ1-2; D is undetermined. Looked up from germline, CDR1 is ENHRY and CDR2 is SYGVKD. Trimming took off 0 bases at V and 8 bases at J, with 7 bases between the two ends. This CDR3 is 12 amino acids long. CDR3 in amino acids: CAISESREGYTF. The CDR3 nucleotides are TGTGCCATCAGTGAGTCGAGAGAGGGCTACACCTTC.

This sequence joins TRBV2 and TRBJ1-1; D might be TRBD1 (5 bases). Trimming shortened V by 6 bases and J by 5 bases, and 16 bases separated the two germline ends. The CDR3 consists of 14 residues. The V gene's germline CDR1 is SNHLY and CDR2 FYNNEI. The CDR3 DNA reads as TGTGCCAGCAGGGGGGACGGGACTGGGACTGAAGCTTTCTTT. Encoded protein: CASRGDGTGTEAFF.

The chain has TRBV5-6 and TRBJ1-1, with D tentatively TRBD1 (6 bases). The germline V and J ends were trimmed by 4 bases and 4 bases, with 14 bases remaining between them. Germline V gene data show CDR1 as SGHDT and CDR2 as YYEEEE. CDR3 length: 14 residues. CDR3 sequence: CASSLGASSTEAFF. CDR3 nucleotide sequence: TGTGCCAGCAGCCTGGGGGCCAGCAGCACTGAAGCTTTCTTT.

The chain couples TRBV5-6 to TRBJ1-1; D uncertain. Per the germline V gene, CDR1 is SGHDT and CDR2 is YYEEEE. V was pared by 4 bases and J by 7 bases, with 17 bases between. The CDR3 spans 14 residues. CDR3 sequence: CASSRKEGRDEAFF. Written as DNA, the CDR3 is TGTGCCAGCAGCCGAAAAGAGGGTAGGGATGAAGCTTTCTTT.

Details on this clone: A junction end diverges from the germline sequence, so it may reflect a read error. The chain recombines TRBV6-5 with TRBJ1-4, with unresolved D. CDR1 is MNHEY, CDR2 SVGAGI, per germline. This CDR3 comprises 12 residues. The CDR3 sequence: CASTTTNKKLFF. The CDR3 coding sequence is TGTGCCAGCACTACAACTAATAAAAAACTGTTTTTT.

The rearrangement uses TRBV6-5 and TRBJ1-5; 9 bases map to TRBD1. This CDR3 spans 14 amino acids. V lost 3 bases and J lost 4; bases outside the gene matches: 1. CDR1 is MNHEY and CDR2 is SVGAGI in the germline V gene. As DNA, the CDR3 is TGTGCCAGCAGTTATGGACAGGGGAATCAGCCCCAGCATTTT. The encoded protein is CASSYGQGNQPQHF.